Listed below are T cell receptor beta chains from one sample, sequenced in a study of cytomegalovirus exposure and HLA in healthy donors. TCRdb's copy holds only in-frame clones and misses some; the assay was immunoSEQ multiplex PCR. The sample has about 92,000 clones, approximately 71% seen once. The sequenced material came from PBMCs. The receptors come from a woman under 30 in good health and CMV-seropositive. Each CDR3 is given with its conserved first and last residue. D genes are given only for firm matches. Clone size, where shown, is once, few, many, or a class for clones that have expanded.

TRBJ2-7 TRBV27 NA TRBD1 TGTGCCAGCAGTCTAAGGGACAGGCCCTACGAGCAGTACTTC CASSLRDRPYEQYF
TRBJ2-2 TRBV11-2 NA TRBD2 TGTGCCAGCAGCTCCCTCCTCCTAGCGGGGGGGCCGCCCGGGGAGCTGTTTTTT CASSSLLLAGGPPGELFF
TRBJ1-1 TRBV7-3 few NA TGTGCCAGCAGCCCCATCCCCTCAGCGGGGACTGAAGCTTTCTTT CASSPIPSAGTEAFF
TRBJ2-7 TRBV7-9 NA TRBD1 TGTGCCAGCAGCCGCTGGGACAGGGACTACGAGCAGTACTTC CASSRWDRDYEQYF
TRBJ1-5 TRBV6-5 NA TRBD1 TGTGCCAGCAGTGAACAGGGGGTCCGGCAGCCCCAGCATTTT CASSEQGVRQPQHF
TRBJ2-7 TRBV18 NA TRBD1 TGTGCCAGCTCACCAGGACAGGAGCCCTACGAGCAGTACTTC CASSPGQEPYEQYF
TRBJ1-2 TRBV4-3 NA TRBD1 TGCGCCAGCAGCCAAGGTTTAACAGGGGGGAACTATGGCTACACCTTC CASSQGLTGGNYGYTF
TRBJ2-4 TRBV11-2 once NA TGTGCCAGCAGCCGTGGCCGACAGGAACTCAAAAACATTCAGTACTTC CASSRGRQELKNIQYF
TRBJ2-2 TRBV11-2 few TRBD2 TGTGCCAGCGGGACTAGCGTTAACACCGGGGAGCTGTTTTTT CASGTSVNTGELFF
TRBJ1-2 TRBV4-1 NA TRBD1 TGCGCCAGCAGCCAAGATCCAGGGACAGTCTATGGCTACACCTTC CASSQDPGTVYGYTF
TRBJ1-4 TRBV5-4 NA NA TGTGCCAGCAGCCTCCAACAGGGAACTAATGAAAAACTGTTTTTT CASSLQQGTNEKLFF
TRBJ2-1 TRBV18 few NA TGTGCCAGCTCACCTGGTAGCGTCCCATACAATGAGCAGTTCTTC CASSPGSVPYNEQFF
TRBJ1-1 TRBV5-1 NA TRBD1 TGCGCCAGCAGCAAAGGGACAGCAGAGAACACTGAAGCTTTCTTT CASSKGTAENTEAFF
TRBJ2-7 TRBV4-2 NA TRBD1 TGTGCCAGCAGCCCACCCACGAGGGGGCGGAACGAGCAGTACTTC CASSPPTRGRNEQYF
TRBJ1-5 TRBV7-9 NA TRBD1 TGTGCCAGCAGGGACGGACAGGGGGCAGGTCAGCCCCAGCATTTT CASRDGQGAGQPQHF
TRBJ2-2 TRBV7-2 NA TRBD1 TGTGCCAGCAGCCCTCAGGGGGATCGGACCGGGGAGCTGTTTTTT CASSPQGDRTGELFF
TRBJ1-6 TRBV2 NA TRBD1 TGTGCCAGCAGCGTCGGACAGGGTAATTCACCCCTCCACTTT CASSVGQGNSPLHF
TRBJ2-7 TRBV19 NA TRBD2 TGTGCCAGTAGCACTCCGGGACTACCACTTTACGAGCAGTACTTC CASSTPGLPLYEQYF
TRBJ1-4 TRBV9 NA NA TGTGCCAGCAGCCCTAGCTCTACGGCGGGAGCCGAAGGTGAAAAACTGTTTTTT CASSPSSTAGAEGEKLFF
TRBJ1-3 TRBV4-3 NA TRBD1 TGCGCCAGCAGCCAAGATTACAGGGGGGGAAACACCATATATTTT CASSQDYRGGNTIYF
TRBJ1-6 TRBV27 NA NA TGTGCCAGCAGTTTTGGGCAGTTTAATTCACCCCTCCACTTT CASSFGQFNSPLHF
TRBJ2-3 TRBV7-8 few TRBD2 TGTGCCAGCAGCCCCGGAACGTTTAGAGCTAGCGGGAGGATTAGTCACACAGATACGCAGTATTTT CASSPGTFRASGRISHTDTQYF
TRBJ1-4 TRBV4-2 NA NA TGTGCCAGCAGCCAAGGGGCGCTTAAGGAAAAACTGTTTTTT CASSQGALKEKLFF
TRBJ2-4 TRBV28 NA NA TGTGCCAGCAGTTTTAGAGGATTAGCCAAAAACATTCAGTACTTC CASSFRGLAKNIQYF
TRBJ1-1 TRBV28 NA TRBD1 TGTGCCAGCAGTCCTACAGACAGGGATACTGAAGCTTTCTTT CASSPTDRDTEAFF
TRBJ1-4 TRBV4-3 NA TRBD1 TGCGCCAGCAGCCAAGGACAGGGACTTAATGAAAAACTGTTTTTT CASSQGQGLNEKLFF
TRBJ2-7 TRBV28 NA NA TGTGCCAGCAGTTTCGGGTGGATAGAAACCTACGAGCAGTACTTC CASSFGWIETYEQYF
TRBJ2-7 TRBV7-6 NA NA TGTGCTAGCAGCTTGGCAGGGGCCGGCAGCGAGCAGTACTTC CASSLAGAGSEQYF
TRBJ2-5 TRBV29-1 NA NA TGCAGCGTTGAAGGACTCGAAGAGACCCAGTACTTC CSVEGLEETQYF
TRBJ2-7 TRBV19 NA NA TGTGCCAGTAGTTCTGCTACGGTCCAGTACTTC CASSSATVQYF
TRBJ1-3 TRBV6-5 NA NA TGTGCCAGCAGCTACCGCGGGTCTGGAAACACCATATATTTT CASSYRGSGNTIYF
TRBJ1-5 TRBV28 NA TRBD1 TGTGCCAGCACCCTGGACAGGAGCAATCAGCCCCAGCATTTT CASTLDRSNQPQHF
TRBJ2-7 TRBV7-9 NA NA TGTGCCAGCACCTCCGTGGGGCGCTCGGGCGAGCAGTACTTC CASTSVGRSGEQYF
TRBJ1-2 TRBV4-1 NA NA TGCGCCAGCAGCGAAGAGAGGTTAAGTGGTGGCTACACCTTC CASSEERLSGGYTF
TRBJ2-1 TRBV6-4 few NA TGTGCCAGCAGTGTCGGACTTAATGAGCAGTTCTTC CASSVGLNEQFF
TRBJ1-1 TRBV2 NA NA TGTGCCAGCAGTGAAGATAGGAGGACAGTAAACACTGAAGCTTTCTTT CASSEDRRTVNTEAFF
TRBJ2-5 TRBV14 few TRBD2 TGTGCCAGCAGCCAAGGTAGCGGGAGGGCCCAGACCCAGTACTTC CASSQGSGRAQTQYF
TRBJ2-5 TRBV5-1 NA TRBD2 TGCGCCAGCAGCTCGGAGGGACGGGGGGAAGAGACCCAGTACTTC CASSSEGRGEETQYF
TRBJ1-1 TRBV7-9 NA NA TGTGCCAGCAGCTTAGAGGGGTCAGCTTTCTTT CASSLEGSAFF
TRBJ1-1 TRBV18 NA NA TGTGCCAGCTCACCGGGGGGAAGTGCTTTCTTT CASSPGGSAFF
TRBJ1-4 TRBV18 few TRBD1 TGTGCCAGCTCACCAATAACTTCCGGGACAGTAGGTGAAAAACTGTTTTTT CASSPITSGTVGEKLFF